This T cell receptor beta chain derives from a study of CD8 T cells in ankylosing spondylitis. Study-level findings and limits: Seemingly distinctive of ankylosing spondylitis blood was a TCR beta motif formed by eight highly homologous variants. There were earlier reports of some motif variants in reactive arthritis synovial fluid and blood.

CDR1 and CDR2 from the germline V gene are DFQATT and SNEGSKA (reference sequence). The CDR3 sequence is 17 residues long. Trimming removed 5 bases at V and 0 bases at J, with 21 bases between. This clonotype was seen many times. The target antigen is unknown. The authors made TCR beta libraries by quantitative 5'-RACE with molecular barcodes. TCRdb processed the 5' RACE reads anew with MiXCR; each CDR3 protein has one entry. The sample holds about 420,000 distinct CDR3 sequences, approximately 20% seen once. Specimen: blood, either unsorted or a sorted T cell fraction (not recorded which). The chain links TRBV20-1 to TRBJ2-3; tentatively, D is TRBD1 (6 bases). The source is a male donor with ankylosing spondylitis. CDR3 in amino acids: CSAPSRVGAFSTDTQYF. CDR3 in DNA: TGCAGTGCTCCCTCCCGAGTGGGGGCCTTCAGCACAGATACGCAGTATTTT.